The 14 T cell receptor beta chains in this list originate from one sample, sequenced in a study of blood T cells in healthy people across ages. Using a J-beta primer mix together with a sample-barcoded 5' primer, a second PCR was run for roughly 7 to 12 cycles. TCRdb analysed the 5' RACE reads with MiXCR anew, one entry per CDR3 protein. The sample has over 600,000 distinct CDR3 sequences, under 25% seen once. Sequencing was done on a sample of blood. These receptors were obtained from an older man in good health.

Only a few counts were recorded for this clonotype. The J gene is TRBJ1-4, the V gene TRBV7-9; a possible D gene is TRBD1 (5 bases). The CDR3 is 15 amino acids. Looked up from germline, CDR1 is SEHNR and CDR2 is FQNEAQ (reference sequence). The V end lost 2 bases, the J end lost 3 bases, and 10 bases lay between the germline ends. DNA for the CDR3: TGTGCCAGCAGCTTACTGCAGGGCGCTAATGAAAAACTGTTTTTT. This sequence encodes CASSLLQGANEKLFF.

This clonotype has at least ten counts. V is TRBV5-1 and J is TRBJ2-3; no firm D call. The CDR3 spans 11 residues. V dropped 4 bases and J dropped 5 bases, with 5 bases sitting between them. Looked up from germline, CDR1 is SGHRS and CDR2 is YFSETQ. The CDR3 spells CASSSLDTQYF. In DNA form, the CDR3 reads TGCGCCAGCAGCAGCTTAGATACGCAGTATTTT.

This sequence joins TRBV7-2 and TRBJ2-3, with D possibly TRBD2 on 5 matching bases. V shed 3 bases and J shed 2 bases, with 15 bases lying between them. Germline CDR1 and CDR2: SGHTA and FQGNSA. CDR3 size: 16 residues. The CDR3 region is CASSFTSGSNTDTQYF. CDR3 DNA: TGTGCCAGCAGCTTTACTTCGGGGAGCAACACAGATACGCAGTATTTT.

In its sample, this clonotype was seen a few times. A much larger clone is a single base away; this may be a read error. The chain has TRBV7-2 and TRBJ2-7; possible D gene TRBD2, 6 bases. The CDR3 loop spans 15 amino acids. V lost 4 bases, J lost 5 bases, and 18 bases lay in between. Germline V gene data show CDR1 as SGHTA and CDR2 as FQGNSA. The CDR3 DNA is TGTGCCAGCAGCTCGCGATCGGGACGGGGGAACGAGCAGTACTTC. Translated: CASSSRSGRGNEQYF.

In this sample, this clonotype turned up once. The DNA for the CDR3 is TGTGCCAGCAGTTTGAGTCAGGGCGGGTACAATGAGCAGTTCTTC. Its protein product is CASSLSQGGYNEQFF. The chain links TRBV12-3 or TRBV12-4 to TRBJ2-1, with D possibly called TRBD1 or TRBD2 (5 bases each). There are 15 residues in the CDR3. V gave up 3 bases and J gave up 4 bases, with 13 bases separating them.

This rearrangement joins TRBV3-1 to TRBJ1-4; D gene unclear. This CDR3 contains 15 residues. Germline loops: CDR1 LGHDT, CDR2 YNNKEL (reference sequence). The V and J ends lost 5 bases and 5 bases respectively, with 15 bases between them. CDR3 bases: TGTGCCAGCAGCGTCCGAGGGCATGGGAATGAAAAACTGTTTTTT. Protein sequence: CASSVRGHGNEKLFF.

The chain uses TRBV9 and TRBJ2-5, with TRBD2 identical over 12 bases. V shed 0 bases and J 4 bases; nucleotides not matched to a gene: 1. Per the germline V gene, CDR1 is SGDLS and CDR2 is YYNGEE. The CDR3 is made up of 15 amino acids. The CDR3 DNA follows: TGTGCCAGCAGCGTAGGACTAGCGGGGGTAGAGACCCAGTACTTC. Translating gives CASSVGLAGVETQYF.

This clonotype was observed many times. This chain joins TRBV12-3 or TRBV12-4 and TRBJ1-5; D possibly corresponds to TRBD1 (6 bases). The CDR3 is 14 amino acids. Trimming removed 4 bases from V and 4 bases from J, with 11 bases in between. In DNA, the CDR3 is TGTGCCAGCAGTTCGGCAGGGGTTAATCAGCCCCAGCATTTT. Its translation: CASSSAGVNQPQHF.

The chain carries TRBV5-5 and TRBJ2-1; unclear D gene. V lost 0 bases and J lost 13, with 8 bases in between. The germline V gene has CDR1 SGHKS and CDR2 YYEKEE (reference sequence). The CDR3 has 11 residues. CDR3 bases: TGTGCCAGCAGCTTGGTGTTAGGACAGTTCTTC. Its protein product is CASSLVLGQFF.

V is TRBV3-1 and J is TRBJ2-7; D is possibly TRBD1 (6 bases). This CDR3 is built from 16 residues. Trimming took off 2 bases at V and 2 bases at J, with 16 bases between the two ends. Germline V gene sequence: CDR1 LGHDT, CDR2 YNNKEL (reference sequence). For the CDR3, the DNA is TGTGCCAGCAGCCAACAACCGGGACACTGGCCCTACGAGCAGTACTTC. Translated, it gives CASSQQPGHWPYEQYF.

The V gene is TRBV28, the J gene TRBJ1-1; no firm D call. This CDR3 is 15 amino acids long. V was trimmed by 1 base and J by 0 bases, leaving 9 bases between them. Looked up from germline, CDR1 is MDHEN and CDR2 is SYDVKM. CDR3 DNA sequence: TGTGCCAGCAGTTTATCGAACAGCATGAACACTGAAGCTTTCTTT. This encodes CASSLSNSMNTEAFF.

This clonotype was counted between two and nine times. J is TRBJ2-3 and V is TRBV13; D gene ambiguous. Germline V gene sequence: CDR1 PRHDT, CDR2 FYEKMQ (reference sequence). V was shortened by 1 base and J by 2 bases, with 7 bases between the two germline ends. The CDR3 runs to 14 residues. The CDR3 nucleotides are TGTGCCAGCAGCTTAGTGATTCTCACAGATACGCAGTATTTT. This codes for CASSLVILTDTQYF.

This clonotype has only a few counts. The chain recombines TRBV28 with TRBJ2-1, with D possibly matching TRBD1 (6 bases). The CDR3 runs 14 residues. V was clipped by 6 bases and J by 7 bases, with 16 bases between them. In germline, CDR1 is MDHEN, CDR2 SYDVKM. CDR3: CASRETGLGNEQFF. The CDR3 DNA reads as TGTGCCAGCAGAGAAACAGGGTTGGGGAATGAGCAGTTCTTC.

This clonotype has more than one count but fewer than ten. This CDR3 reads CASSQDRDLETQYF. For the CDR3, the DNA is TGCGCCAGCAGCCAAGACAGGGATCTTGAGACCCAGTACTTC. V and J are TRBV4-3 and TRBJ2-5; maybe TRBD1 (5 bases). Trimming cost V 0 bases and J 5 bases, with 10 bases left between them. The CDR3 runs 14 residues. Germline assignment: CDR1 LGHNA and CDR2 YSLEER.